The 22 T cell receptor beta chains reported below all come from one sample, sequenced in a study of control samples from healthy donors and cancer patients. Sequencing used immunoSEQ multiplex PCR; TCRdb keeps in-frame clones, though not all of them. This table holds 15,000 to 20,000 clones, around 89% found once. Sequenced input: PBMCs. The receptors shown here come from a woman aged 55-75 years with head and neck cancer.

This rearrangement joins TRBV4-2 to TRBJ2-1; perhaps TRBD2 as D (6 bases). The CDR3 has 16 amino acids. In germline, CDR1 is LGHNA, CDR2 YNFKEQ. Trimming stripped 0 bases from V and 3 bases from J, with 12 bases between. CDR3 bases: TGTGCCAGCAGCCAAGACCCCGGGAGACTCTACAATGAGCAGTTCTTC. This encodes CASSQDPGRLYNEQFF.

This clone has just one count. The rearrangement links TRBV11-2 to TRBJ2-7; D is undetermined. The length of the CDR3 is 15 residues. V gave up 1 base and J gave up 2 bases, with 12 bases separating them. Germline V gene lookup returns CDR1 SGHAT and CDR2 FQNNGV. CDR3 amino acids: CASSLGPASTYEQYF. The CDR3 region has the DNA TGTGCCAGCAGCTTAGGGCCAGCCTCCACCTACGAGCAGTACTTC.

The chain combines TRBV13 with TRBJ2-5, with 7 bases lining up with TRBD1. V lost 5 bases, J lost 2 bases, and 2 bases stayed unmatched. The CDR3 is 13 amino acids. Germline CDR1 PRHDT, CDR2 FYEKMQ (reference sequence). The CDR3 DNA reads TGTGCCAGCAGCGAGGGACAGCAAGAGACCCAGTACTTC. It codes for CASSEGQQETQYF.

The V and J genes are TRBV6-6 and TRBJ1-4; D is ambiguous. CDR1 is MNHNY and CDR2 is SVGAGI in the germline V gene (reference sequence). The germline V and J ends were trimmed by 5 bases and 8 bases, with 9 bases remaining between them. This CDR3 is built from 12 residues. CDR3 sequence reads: CASSRLREKLFF. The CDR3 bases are TGTGCCAGCAGTAGGTTGAGGGAAAAACTGTTTTTT.

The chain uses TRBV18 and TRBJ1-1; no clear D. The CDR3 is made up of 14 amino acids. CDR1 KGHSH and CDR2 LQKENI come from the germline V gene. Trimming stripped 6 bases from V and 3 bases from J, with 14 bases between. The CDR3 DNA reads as TGTGCCAGCTCTAAACAGCTTACTGACACTGAAGCTTTCTTT. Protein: CASSKQLTDTEAFF.

The CDR3 region is CASSLYSGKGEQYF. CDR3 sequence (DNA): TGCGCCAGCAGCCTTTACTCAGGGAAAGGTGAGCAGTACTTC. The chain couples TRBV4-1 to TRBJ2-7, with a possible D match to TRBD1 (5 bases). The CDR3 is 14 amino acids. V lost 4 bases, J lost 7 bases, and 17 bases lay in between. The germline gives CDR1 MGHRA, CDR2 YSYEKL.

The CDR3 region has the DNA TGTGCCAGTAGTCCACTAGGTTATCGAGACAATGAGCAGTTCTTC. Amino acid sequence: CASSPLGYRDNEQFF. The chain links TRBV19 to TRBJ2-1, with D maybe TRBD2 (5 bases). CDR1 and CDR2 (germline): LNHDA, SQIVND (reference sequence). V was shortened by 5 bases and J by 5 bases, with 16 bases between the two germline ends. This CDR3 region has 15 residues. Looking up the rest from reference TRBV19 and TRBJ2-1 gives the full variable domain: DGGITQSPKYLFRKEGQNVTLSCEQNLNHDAMYWYRQDPGQGLRLIYYSQIVNDFQKGDIAEGYSVSREKKESFPLTVTSAQKNPTAFYLCASSPLGYRDNEQFFGPGTRLTVL.

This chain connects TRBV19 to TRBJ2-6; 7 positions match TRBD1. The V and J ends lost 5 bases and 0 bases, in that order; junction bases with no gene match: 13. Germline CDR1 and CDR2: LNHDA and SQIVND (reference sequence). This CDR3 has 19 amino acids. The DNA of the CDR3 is TGTGCCAGTAGTCCCGGGACAGTGAGTTTTGGCTCTGGGGCCAACGTCCTGACTTTC. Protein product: CASSPGTVSFGSGANVLTF.

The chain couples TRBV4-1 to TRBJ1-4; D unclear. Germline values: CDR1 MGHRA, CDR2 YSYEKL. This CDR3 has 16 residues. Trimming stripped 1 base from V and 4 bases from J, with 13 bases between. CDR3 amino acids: CASSQVNMGFNEKLFF. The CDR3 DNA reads TGCGCCAGCAGCCAAGTAAATATGGGATTTAATGAAAAACTGTTTTTT.

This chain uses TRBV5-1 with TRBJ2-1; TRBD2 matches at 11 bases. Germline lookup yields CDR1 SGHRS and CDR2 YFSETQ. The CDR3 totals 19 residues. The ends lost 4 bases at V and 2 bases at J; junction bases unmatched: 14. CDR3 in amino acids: CASSAGTSGSGWTYNEQFF. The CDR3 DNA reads TGCGCCAGCAGCGCCGGGACTAGCGGATCCGGGTGGACCTACAATGAGCAGTTCTTC.

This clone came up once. CDR3 DNA sequence: TGTGCCAGCGGTGGGACTAGCGGGAGGGGAGCCGGGGAGCTGTTTTTT. It encodes CASGGTSGRGAGELFF. The V call is TRBV2, the J call TRBJ2-2; 16 positions agree with TRBD2. The CDR3 length is 16 residues. Germline CDR1 SNHLY, CDR2 FYNNEI. V shed 8 bases and J 6 bases; nucleotides not matched to a gene: 6. Combining the CDR3 with reference TRBV2 and TRBJ2-2 gives the whole variable domain EPEVTQTPSHQVTQMGQEVILRCVPISNHLYFYWYRQILGQKVEFLVSFYNNEISEKSEIFDDQFSVERPDGSNFTLKIRSTKLEDSAMYFCASGGTSGRGAGELFFGEGSRLTVL.

CDR3 in amino acids: CASSLTGVMNTEAFF. The DNA of the CDR3 is TGTGCCAGCAGTTTGACAGGTGTCATGAACACTGAAGCTTTCTTT. This chain connects TRBV6-5 to TRBJ1-1, with D maybe TRBD1 (6 bases). Trimming removed 4 bases from V and 0 bases from J, with 12 bases in between. CDR1 MNHEY and CDR2 SVGAGI come from the germline V gene. The CDR3 is made up of 15 amino acids.

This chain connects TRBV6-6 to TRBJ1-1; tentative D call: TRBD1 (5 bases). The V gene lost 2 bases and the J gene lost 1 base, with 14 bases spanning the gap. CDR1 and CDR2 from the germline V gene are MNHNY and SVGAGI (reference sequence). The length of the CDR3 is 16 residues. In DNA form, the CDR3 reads TGTGCCAGCAGTTACCCAACGACTGGGGCGAACACTGAAGCTTTCTTT. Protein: CASSYPTTGANTEAFF.

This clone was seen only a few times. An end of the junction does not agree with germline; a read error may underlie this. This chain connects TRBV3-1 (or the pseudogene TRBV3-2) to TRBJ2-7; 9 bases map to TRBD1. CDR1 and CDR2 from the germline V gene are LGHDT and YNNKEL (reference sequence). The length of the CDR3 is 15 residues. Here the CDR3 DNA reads TGTGCCAGCAGCCAAGGCGGGACAGGGCCCTACAAGCAGTACTTC. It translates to CASSQGGTGPYKQYF.

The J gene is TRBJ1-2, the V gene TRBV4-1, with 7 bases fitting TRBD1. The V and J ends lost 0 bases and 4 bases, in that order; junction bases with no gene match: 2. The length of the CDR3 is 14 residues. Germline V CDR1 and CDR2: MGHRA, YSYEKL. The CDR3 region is CASSQETGLYGYTF. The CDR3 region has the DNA TGCGCCAGCAGCCAAGAGACAGGGCTCTATGGCTACACCTTC.

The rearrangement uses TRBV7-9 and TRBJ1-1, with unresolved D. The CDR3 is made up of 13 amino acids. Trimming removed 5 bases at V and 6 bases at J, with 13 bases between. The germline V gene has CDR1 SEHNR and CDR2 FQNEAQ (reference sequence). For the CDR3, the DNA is TGTGCCAGCAGCCGGGATCCTACTCCTGAAGCTTTCTTT. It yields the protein CASSRDPTPEAFF. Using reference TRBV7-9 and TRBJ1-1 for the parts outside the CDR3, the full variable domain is DTGVSQNPRHKITKRGQNVTFRCDPISEHNRLYWYRQTLGQGPEFLTYFQNEAQLEKSRLLSDRFSAERPKGSFSTLEIQRTEQGDSAMYLCASSRDPTPEAFFGQGTRLTVV.

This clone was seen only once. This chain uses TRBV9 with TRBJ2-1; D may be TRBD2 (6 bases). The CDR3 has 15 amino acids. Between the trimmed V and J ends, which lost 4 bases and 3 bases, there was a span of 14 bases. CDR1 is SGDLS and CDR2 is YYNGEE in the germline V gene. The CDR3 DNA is TGTGCCAGCAGCCCCCGGGCTAGCGACTACAATGAGCAGTTCTTC. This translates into CASSPRASDYNEQFF.

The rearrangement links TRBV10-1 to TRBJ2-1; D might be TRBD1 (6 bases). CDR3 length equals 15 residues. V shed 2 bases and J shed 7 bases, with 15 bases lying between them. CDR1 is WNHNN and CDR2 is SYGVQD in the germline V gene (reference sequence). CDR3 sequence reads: CASSETLDRKNEQFF. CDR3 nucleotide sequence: TGCGCCAGCAGTGAGACTTTGGACAGAAAAAATGAGCAGTTCTTC.

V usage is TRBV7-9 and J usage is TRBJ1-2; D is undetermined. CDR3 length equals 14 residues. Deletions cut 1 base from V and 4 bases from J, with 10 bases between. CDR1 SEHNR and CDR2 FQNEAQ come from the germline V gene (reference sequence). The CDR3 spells CASSLDVSRYGYTF. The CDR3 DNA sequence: TGTGCCAGCAGCTTAGATGTCAGTCGCTATGGCTACACCTTC.

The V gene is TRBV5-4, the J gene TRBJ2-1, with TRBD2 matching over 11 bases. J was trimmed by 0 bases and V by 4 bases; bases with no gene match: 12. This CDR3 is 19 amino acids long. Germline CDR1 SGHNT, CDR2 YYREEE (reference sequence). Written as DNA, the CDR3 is TGTGCCAGCAGCCCGCGACTAGCGGGGCCCGGGAGCTCCTACAATGAGCAGTTCTTC. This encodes CASSPRLAGPGSSYNEQFF.

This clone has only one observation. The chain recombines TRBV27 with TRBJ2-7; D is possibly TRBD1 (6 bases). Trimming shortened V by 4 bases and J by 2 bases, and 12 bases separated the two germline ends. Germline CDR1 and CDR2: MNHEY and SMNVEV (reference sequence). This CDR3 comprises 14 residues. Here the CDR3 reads CASSSTGFAYEQYF. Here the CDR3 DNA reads TGTGCCAGCAGTTCAACAGGGTTTGCCTACGAGCAGTACTTC.

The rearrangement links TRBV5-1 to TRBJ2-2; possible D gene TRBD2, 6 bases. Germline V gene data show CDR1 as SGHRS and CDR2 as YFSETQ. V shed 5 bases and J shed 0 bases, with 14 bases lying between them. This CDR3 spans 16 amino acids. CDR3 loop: CASRQTGTPNTGELFF. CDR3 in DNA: TGCGCCAGCAGACAAACCGGGACTCCGAACACCGGGGAGCTGTTTTTT.